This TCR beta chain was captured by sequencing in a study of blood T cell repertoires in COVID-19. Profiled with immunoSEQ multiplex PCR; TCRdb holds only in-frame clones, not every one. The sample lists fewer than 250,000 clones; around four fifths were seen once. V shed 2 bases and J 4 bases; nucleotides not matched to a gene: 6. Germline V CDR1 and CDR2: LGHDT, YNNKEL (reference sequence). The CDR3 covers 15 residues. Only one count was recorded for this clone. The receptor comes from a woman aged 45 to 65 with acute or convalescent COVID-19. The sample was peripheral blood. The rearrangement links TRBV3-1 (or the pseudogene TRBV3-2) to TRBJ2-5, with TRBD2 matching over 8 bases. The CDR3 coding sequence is TGTGCCAGCAGCCAACCAGCGGGAGTGGCAGAGACCCAGTACTTC. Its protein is CASSQPAGVAETQYF.